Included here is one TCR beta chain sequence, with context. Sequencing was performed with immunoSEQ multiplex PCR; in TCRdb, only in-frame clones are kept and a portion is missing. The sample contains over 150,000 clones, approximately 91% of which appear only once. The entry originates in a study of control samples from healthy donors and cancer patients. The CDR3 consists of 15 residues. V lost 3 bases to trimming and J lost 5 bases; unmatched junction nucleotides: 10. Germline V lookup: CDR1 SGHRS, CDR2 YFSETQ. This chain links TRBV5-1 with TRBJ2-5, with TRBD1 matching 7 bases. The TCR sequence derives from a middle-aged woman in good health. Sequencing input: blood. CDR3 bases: TGCGCCAGCAGCTACGGGACAGTTCTGGGGGAGACCCAGTACTTC. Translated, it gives CASSYGTVLGETQYF.